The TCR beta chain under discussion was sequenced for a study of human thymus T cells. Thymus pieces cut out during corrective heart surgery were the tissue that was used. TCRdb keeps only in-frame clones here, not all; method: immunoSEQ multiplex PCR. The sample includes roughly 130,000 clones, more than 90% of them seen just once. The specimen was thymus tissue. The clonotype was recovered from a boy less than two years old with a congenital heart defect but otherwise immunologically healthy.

CDR3 residues: CATTRGDGETQYF. For the CDR3, the DNA is TGTGCCACCACCCGGGGGGATGGTGAGACCCAGTACTTC. The chain carries TRBV6-5 and TRBJ2-5, with 7 bases that match TRBD2. The germline CDR1 and CDR2 sequences are MNHEY and SVGAGI. This CDR3 has 13 residues. The trim removed 10 bases at V and 5 bases at J, leaving 10 bases unmatched.